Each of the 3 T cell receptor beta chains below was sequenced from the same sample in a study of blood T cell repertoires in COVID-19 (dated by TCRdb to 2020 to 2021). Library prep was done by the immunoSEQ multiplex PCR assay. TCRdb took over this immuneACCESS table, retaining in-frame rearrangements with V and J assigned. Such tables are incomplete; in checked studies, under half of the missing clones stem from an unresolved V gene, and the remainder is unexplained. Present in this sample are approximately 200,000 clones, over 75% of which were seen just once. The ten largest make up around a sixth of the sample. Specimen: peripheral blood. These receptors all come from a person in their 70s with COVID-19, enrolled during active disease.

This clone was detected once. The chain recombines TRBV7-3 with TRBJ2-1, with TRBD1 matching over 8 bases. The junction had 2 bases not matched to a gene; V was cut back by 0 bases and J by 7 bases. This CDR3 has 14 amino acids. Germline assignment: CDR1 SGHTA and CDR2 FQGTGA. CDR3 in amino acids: CASSLTRGRNEQFF. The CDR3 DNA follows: TGTGCCAGCAGCTTAACCAGGGGGCGGAATGAGCAGTTCTTC.

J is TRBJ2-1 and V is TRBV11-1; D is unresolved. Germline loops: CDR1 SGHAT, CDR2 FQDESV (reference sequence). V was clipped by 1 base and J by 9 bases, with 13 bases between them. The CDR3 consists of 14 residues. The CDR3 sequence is CASSLDAVVGEQFF. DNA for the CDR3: TGTGCCAGCAGCTTAGATGCGGTGGTAGGTGAGCAGTTCTTC.

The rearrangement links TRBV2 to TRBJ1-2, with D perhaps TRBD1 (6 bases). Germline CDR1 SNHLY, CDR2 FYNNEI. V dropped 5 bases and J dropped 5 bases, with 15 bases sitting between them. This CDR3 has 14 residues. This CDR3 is CASSREGERYGYTF. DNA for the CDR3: TGTGCCAGCAGTCGAGAGGGGGAGAGGTATGGCTACACCTTC. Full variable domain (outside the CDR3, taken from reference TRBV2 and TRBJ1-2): EPEVTQTPSHQVTQMGQEVILRCVPISNHLYFYWYRQILGQKVEFLVSFYNNEISEKSEIFDDQFSVERPDGSNFTLKIRSTKLEDSAMYFCASSREGERYGYTFGSGTRLTVV.